This section outlines one T cell receptor (beta chain) sequence together with its context. The target antigen is unknown. This specimen comes from a study of CD8 T cells in Susac syndrome. Study-wide background: When blood was collected, patients with Susac syndrome were therapy-naive, were taking corticosteroids, or were receiving intravenous immunoglobulin alone.

Blood CD8+ and CD4+ T cells underwent high-throughput TCR beta sequencing. Study-wide findings and caveats: A relatively small number of individuals underwent TCR sequencing and HLA analysis.

Reverse transcription used roughly 0.5 to 1 ug RNA and random hexamers. TCRdb used MiXCR to reprocess the immunoSEQ multiplex PCR reads, holding one entry per CDR3 protein. The top ten hold 0.099% of the sample, which has 170,000 or so distinct CDR3 sequences, about 94% seen once. Germline CDR1 reads SQVTM; CDR2 reads ANQGSEA. V dropped 2 bases and J dropped 8; count of bases not matched to a gene: 2. The CDR3 runs to 13 residues. The rearrangement uses TRBV29-1 and TRBJ2-1; 11 nucleotides match TRBD2. The sequenced sample consisted of CD4+ T cells from PBMCs. The source is a human donor with Susac syndrome. CDR3 DNA: TGCAGCGTTGAACCTAGCGGGGGGTATGAGCAGTTCTTC. Translating it yields CSVEPSGGYEQFF.